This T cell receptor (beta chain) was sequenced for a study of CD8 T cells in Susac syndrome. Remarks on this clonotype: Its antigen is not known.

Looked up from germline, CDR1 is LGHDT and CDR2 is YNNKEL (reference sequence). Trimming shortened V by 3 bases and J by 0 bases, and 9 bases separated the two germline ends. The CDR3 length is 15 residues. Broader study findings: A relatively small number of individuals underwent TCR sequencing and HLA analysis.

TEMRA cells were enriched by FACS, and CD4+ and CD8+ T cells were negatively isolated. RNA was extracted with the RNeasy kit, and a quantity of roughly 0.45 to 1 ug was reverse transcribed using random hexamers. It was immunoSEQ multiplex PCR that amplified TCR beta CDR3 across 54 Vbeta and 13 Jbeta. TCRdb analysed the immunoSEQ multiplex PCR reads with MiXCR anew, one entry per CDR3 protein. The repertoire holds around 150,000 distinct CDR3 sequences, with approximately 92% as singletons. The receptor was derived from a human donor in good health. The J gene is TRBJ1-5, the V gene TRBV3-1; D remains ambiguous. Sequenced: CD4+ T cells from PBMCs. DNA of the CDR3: TGTGCCAGCAGCCAGGTCCCGAATAGCAATCAGCCCCAGCATTTT. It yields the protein CASSQVPNSNQPQHF.